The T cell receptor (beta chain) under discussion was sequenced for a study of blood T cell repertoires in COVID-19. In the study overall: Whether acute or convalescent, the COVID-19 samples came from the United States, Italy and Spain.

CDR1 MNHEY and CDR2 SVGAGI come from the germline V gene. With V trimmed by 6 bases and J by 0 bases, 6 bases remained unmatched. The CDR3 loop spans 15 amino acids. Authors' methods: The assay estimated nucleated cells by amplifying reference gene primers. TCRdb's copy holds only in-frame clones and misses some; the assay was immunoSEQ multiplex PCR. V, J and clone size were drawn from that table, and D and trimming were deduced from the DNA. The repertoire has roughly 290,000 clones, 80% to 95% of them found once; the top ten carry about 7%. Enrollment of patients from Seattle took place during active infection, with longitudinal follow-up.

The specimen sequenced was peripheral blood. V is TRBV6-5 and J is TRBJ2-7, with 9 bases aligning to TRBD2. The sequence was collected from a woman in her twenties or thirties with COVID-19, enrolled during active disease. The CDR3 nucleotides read TGTGCCAGCAGCCGATCTAGCGGGGTCTCCTACGAGCAGTACTTC. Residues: CASSRSSGVSYEQYF.